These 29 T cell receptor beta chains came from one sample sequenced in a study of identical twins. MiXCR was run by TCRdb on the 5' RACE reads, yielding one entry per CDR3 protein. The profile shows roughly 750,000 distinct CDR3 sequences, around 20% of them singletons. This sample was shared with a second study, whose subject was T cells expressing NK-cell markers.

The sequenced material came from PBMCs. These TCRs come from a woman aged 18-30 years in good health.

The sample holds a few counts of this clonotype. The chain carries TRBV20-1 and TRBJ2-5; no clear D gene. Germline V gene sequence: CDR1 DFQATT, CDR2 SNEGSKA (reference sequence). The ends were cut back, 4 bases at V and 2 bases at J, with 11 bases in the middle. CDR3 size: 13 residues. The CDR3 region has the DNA TGCAGTGCTACAAAGGGCCCGCAAGAGACCCAGTACTTC. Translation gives CSATKGPQETQYF.

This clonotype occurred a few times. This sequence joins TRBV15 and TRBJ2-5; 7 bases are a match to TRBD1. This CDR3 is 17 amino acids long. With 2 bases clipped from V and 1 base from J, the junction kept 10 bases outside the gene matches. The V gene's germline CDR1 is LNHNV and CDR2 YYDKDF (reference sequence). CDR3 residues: CATSRLTGDQGQETQYF. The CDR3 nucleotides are TGTGCCACCAGCAGATTAACAGGGGATCAGGGCCAAGAGACCCAGTACTTC.

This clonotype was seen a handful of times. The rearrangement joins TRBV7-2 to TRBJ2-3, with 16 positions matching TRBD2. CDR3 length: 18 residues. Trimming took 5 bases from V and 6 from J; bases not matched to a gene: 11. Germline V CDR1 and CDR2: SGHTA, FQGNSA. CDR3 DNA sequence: TGTGCCAGCAGCGAAGCGGGACTAGCGGGAGGGCCCGGGGATACGCAGTATTTT. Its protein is CASSEAGLAGGPGDTQYF.

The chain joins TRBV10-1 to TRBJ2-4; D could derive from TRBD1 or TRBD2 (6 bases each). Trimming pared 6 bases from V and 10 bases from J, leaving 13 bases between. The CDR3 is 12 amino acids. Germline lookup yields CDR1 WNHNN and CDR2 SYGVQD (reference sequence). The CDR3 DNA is TGCGCCAGCAGCGGCACAGGGAGGATTCAGTACTTC. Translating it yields CASSGTGRIQYF.

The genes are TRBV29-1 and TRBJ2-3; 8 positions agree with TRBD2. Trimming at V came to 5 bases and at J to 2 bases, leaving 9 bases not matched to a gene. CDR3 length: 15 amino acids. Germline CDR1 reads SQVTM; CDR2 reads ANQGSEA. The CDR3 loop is CSVRGAGADTDTQYF. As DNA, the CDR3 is TGCAGCGTTCGGGGAGCGGGAGCCGACACAGATACGCAGTATTTT.

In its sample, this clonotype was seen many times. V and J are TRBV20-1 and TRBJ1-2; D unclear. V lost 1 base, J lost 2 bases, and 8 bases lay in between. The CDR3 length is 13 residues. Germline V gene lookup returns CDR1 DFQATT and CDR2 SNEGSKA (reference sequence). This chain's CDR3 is CSARGQPNYGYTF. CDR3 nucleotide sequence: TGCAGTGCTAGAGGTCAACCCAACTATGGCTACACCTTC.

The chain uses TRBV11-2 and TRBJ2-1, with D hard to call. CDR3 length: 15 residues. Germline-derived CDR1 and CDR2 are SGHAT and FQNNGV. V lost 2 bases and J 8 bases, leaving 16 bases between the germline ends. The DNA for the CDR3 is TGTGCCAGCAGCTTATTCGTAGTTACCTGGTATGAGCAGTTCTTC. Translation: CASSLFVVTWYEQFF.

The CDR3 protein is CASSSDQTYARETQYF. As DNA, the CDR3 is TGTGCCAGCAGCTCTGACCAAACGTACGCCAGGGAGACCCAGTACTTC. The V gene is TRBV9, the J gene TRBJ2-5, with D uncertain. The CDR3 has 16 amino acids. Germline values: CDR1 SGDLS, CDR2 YYNGEE. The germline V and J ends were trimmed by 4 bases and 5 bases, with 21 bases remaining between them.

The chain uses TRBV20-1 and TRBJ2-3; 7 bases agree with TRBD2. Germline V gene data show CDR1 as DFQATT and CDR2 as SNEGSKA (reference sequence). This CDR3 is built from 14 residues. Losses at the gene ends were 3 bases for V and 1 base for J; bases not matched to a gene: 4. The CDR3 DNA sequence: TGCAGTGCTAGCGCTAGCGGCCGCACAGATACGCAGTATTTT. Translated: CSASASGRTDTQYF.

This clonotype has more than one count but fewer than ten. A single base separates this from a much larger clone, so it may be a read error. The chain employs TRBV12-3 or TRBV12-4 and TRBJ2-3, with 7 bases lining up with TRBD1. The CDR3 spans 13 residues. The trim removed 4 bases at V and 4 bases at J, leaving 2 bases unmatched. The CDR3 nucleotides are TGTGCCAGCAGTTGGGACAGCCCAGATACGCAGTATTTT. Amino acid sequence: CASSWDSPDTQYF.

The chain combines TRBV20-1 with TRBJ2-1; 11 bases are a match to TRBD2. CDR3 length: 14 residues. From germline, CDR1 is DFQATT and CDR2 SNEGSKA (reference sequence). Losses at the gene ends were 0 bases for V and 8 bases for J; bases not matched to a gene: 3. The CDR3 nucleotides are TGCAGTGCTAGAGATCTAGCGGGGGGTTATGAGCAGTTCTTC. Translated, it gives CSARDLAGGYEQFF.

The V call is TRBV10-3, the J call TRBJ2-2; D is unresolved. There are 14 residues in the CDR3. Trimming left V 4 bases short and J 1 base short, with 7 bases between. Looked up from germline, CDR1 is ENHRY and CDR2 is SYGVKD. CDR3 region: CAISASENTGELFF. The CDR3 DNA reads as TGTGCCATCAGTGCGTCAGAGAACACCGGGGAGCTGTTTTTT.

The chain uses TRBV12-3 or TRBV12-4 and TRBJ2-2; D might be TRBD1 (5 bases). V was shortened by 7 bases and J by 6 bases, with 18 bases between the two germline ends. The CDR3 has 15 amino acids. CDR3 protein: CASTLLGSRAGELFF. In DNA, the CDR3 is TGTGCCAGCACCCTACTCGGATCCAGGGCCGGGGAGCTGTTTTTT.

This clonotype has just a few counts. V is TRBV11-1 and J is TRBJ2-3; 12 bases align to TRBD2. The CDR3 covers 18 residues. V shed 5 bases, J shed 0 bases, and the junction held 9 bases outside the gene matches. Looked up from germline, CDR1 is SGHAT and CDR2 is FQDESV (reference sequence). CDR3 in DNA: TGTGCCAGCAGCCCGGGGACTAGCGGGCCCTCTAGCACAGATACGCAGTATTTT. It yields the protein CASSPGTSGPSSTDTQYF.

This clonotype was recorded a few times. In DNA form, the CDR3 reads TGCAGCGTTTATGGGTCAGCGGGGCCGGGACACACCTTC. Translating gives CSVYGSAGPGHTF. The chain recombines TRBV29-1 with TRBJ1-2; D possibly corresponds to TRBD1 (5 bases). CDR3 length: 13 amino acids. CDR1 is SQVTM, CDR2 ANQGSEA, per germline. Trimming removed 5 bases from V and 12 bases from J, with 22 bases in between.

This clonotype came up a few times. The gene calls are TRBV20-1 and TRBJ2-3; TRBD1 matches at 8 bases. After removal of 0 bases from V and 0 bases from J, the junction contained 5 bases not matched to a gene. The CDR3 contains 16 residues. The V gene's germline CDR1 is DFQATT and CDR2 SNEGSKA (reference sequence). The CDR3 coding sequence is TGCAGTGCTAGAGATCTTTACAGGGGGAGCACAGATACGCAGTATTTT. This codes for CSARDLYRGSTDTQYF.

The DNA for the CDR3 is TGTGCCAGCAGCTTAGGTTTTCAACCCCCCTACGAGCAGTACTTC. Its translation: CASSLGFQPPYEQYF. This chain links TRBV7-8 with TRBJ2-7; no clear D gene. The V end was cut by 1 base, the J end by 2 bases, with 12 bases between. The germline gives CDR1 SGHVS, CDR2 FQNEAQ. The CDR3 covers 15 residues. The full variable domain, in which reference TRBV7-8 and TRBJ2-7 provide the parts outside the CDR3, is GAGVSQSPRYKVAKRGQDVALRCDPISGHVSLFWYQQALGQGPEFLTYFQNEAQLDKSGLPSDRFFAERPEGSVSTLKIQRTQQEDSAVYLCASSLGFQPPYEQYFGPGTRLTVT.

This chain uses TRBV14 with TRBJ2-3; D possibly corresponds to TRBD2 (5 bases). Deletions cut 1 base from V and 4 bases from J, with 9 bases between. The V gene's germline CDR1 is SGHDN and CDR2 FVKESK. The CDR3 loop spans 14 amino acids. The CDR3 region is CASSQGIAPDTQYF. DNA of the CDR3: TGTGCCAGCAGCCAAGGGATAGCGCCAGATACGCAGTATTTT.

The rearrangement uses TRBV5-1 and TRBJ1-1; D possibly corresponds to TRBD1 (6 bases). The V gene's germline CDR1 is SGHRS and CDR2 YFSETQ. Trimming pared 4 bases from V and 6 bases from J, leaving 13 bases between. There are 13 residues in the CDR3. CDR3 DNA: TGCGCCAGCAGCGTCACAGGGTTCGCTGAAGCTTTCTTT. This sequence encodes CASSVTGFAEAFF.

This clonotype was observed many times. The CDR3, as DNA: TGCAGTGCTAGCTCTGGAAACACCATATATTTT. Translated: CSASSGNTIYF. This chain joins TRBV20-1 and TRBJ1-3; D remains unclear. V was clipped by 3 bases and J by 0 bases, with 0 bases between them. Germline assignment: CDR1 DFQATT and CDR2 SNEGSKA (reference sequence). This CDR3 has 11 residues.

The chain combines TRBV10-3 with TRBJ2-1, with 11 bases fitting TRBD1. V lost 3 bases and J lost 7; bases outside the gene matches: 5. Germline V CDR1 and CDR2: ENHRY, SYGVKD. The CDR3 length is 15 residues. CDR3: CAISDPGQGGNEQFF. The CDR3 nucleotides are TGTGCCATCAGTGACCCGGGACAGGGGGGGAATGAGCAGTTCTTC.

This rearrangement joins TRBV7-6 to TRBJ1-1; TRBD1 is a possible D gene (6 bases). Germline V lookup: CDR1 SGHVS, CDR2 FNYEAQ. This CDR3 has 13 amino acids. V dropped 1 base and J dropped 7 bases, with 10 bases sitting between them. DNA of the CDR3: TGTGCCAGCAGCTTAGTTGACAGGAGTGAAGCTTTCTTT. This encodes CASSLVDRSEAFF.

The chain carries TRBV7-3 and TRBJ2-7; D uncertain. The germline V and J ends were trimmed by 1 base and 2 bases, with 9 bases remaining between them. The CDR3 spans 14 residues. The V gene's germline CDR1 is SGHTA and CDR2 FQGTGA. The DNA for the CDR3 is TGTGCCAGCAGCTTAAATGTTGGTCCCTACGAGCAGTACTTC. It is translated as CASSLNVGPYEQYF.

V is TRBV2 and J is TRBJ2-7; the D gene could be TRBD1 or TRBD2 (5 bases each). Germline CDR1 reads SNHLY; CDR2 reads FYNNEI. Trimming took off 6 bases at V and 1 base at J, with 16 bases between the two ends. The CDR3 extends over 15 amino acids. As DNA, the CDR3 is TGTGCCAGCAGAACCTCGGGACGGCCTTCCTACGAGCAGTACTTC. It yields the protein CASRTSGRPSYEQYF.

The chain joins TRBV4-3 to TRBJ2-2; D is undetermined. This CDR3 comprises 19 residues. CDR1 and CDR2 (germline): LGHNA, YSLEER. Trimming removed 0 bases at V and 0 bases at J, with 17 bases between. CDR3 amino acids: CASSQDQKTIPTNTGELFF. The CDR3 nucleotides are TGCGCCAGCAGCCAAGATCAAAAGACCATCCCTACGAACACCGGGGAGCTGTTTTTT.

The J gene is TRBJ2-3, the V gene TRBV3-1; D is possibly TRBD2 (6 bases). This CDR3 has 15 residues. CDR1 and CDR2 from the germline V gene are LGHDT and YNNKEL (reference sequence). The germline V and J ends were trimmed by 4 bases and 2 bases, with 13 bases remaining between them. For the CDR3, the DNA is TGTGCCAGCAGCCGTTATACGGGGGACACAGATACGCAGTATTTT. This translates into CASSRYTGDTDTQYF.

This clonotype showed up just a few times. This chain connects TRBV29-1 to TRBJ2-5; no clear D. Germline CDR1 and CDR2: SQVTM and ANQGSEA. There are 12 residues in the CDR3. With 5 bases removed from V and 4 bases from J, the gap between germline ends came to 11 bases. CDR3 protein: CSVLSGTETQYF. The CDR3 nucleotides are TGCAGCGTTCTCTCGGGCACAGAGACCCAGTACTTC.

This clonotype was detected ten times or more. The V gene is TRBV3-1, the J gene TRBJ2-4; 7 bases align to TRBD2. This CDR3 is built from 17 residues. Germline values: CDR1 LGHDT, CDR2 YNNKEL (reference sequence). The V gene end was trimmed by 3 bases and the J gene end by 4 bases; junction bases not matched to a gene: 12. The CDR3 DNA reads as TGTGCCAGCAGCCATAGACTAGCCCCAGTAGGAAAAAACATTCAGTACTTC. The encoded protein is CASSHRLAPVGKNIQYF.

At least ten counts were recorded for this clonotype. CDR3 sequence (DNA): TGCAGTGCTAGCCCCCGGCGGGGGACCTTAGATACGCAGTATTTT. Its translation is CSASPRRGTLDTQYF. The chain recombines TRBV20-1 with TRBJ2-3; TRBD2 aligns across 7 bases. CDR3 length equals 15 residues. The V segment lost 3 bases and the J segment 5 bases; nucleotides outside the gene matches: 11. Germline V gives CDR1 DFQATT, CDR2 SNEGSKA (reference sequence).